The 7 T cell receptor beta chains listed next were all sequenced from one sample in a study of blood T cell repertoires in COVID-19. TCRdb's table, derived via immunoSEQ multiplex PCR, lists solely in-frame clones and lacks some. The sample has about 73,000 clones; approximately 77% are singletons. Sequenced input: peripheral blood. The origin of the receptors is a man between 65 and 85 years old with COVID-19, enrolled during active disease.

The J gene is TRBJ2-7, the V gene TRBV9; maybe TRBD2 (5 bases). Deletions cut 4 bases from V and 0 bases from J, with 11 bases between. This CDR3 has 14 residues. CDR1 and CDR2 from the germline V gene are SGDLS and YYNGEE. The CDR3 region has the DNA TGTGCCAGCAGCCCGAGGACTTACTCCTACGAGCAGTACTTC. Translating it yields CASSPRTYSYEQYF.

The chain employs TRBV3-1 (or the pseudogene TRBV3-2) and TRBJ2-3, with D unresolved. The CDR3 consists of 13 residues. CDR1 and CDR2 from the germline V gene are LGHDT and YNNKEL (reference sequence). Trimming left V 3 bases short and J 0 bases short, with 4 bases between. The CDR3 is CASSHSSTDTQYF. The CDR3 nucleotides read TGTGCCAGCAGCCATAGTAGCACAGATACGCAGTATTTT.

The CDR3 coding sequence is TGCGCCAGCAGCCCCCCGGGACAGGGGGCGCGAGGCTACACCTTC. Protein product: CASSPPGQGARGYTF. The rearrangement joins TRBV4-1 to TRBJ1-2; the match to TRBD1 covers 12 bases. This CDR3 region has 15 residues. Trimming took 4 bases from V and 8 from J; bases not matched to a gene: 8. The germline V gene has CDR1 MGHRA and CDR2 YSYEKL.

The V and J genes are TRBV27 and TRBJ2-2, with D maybe TRBD2 (6 bases). The germline V and J ends were trimmed by 4 bases and 3 bases, with 12 bases remaining between them. This CDR3 region has 15 residues. In germline, CDR1 is MNHEY, CDR2 SMNVEV (reference sequence). As DNA, the CDR3 is TGTGCCAGCAGTTCGCGGGGTAGGCACACCGGGGAGCTGTTTTTT. Its translation is CASSSRGRHTGELFF.

The V and J genes are TRBV11-3 and TRBJ2-3; 9 bases line up with TRBD2. Germline trimming cut 5 bases from V and 1 base from J; bases unmatched to any gene: 10. CDR1 is SGHNT and CDR2 is YENEEA in the germline V gene. The CDR3 has 17 residues. The CDR3 is CASSPRSGSVGTDTQYF. CDR3 nucleotides: TGTGCCAGCAGCCCTCGTAGCGGGAGTGTAGGCACAGATACGCAGTATTTT. Drawing the rest from reference TRBV11-3 and TRBJ2-3, the complete variable domain is EAGVVQSPRYKIIEKKQPVAFWCNPISGHNTLYWYLQNLGQGPELLIRYENEEAVDDSQLPKDRFSAERLKGVDSTLKIQPAELGDSAVYLCASSPRSGSVGTDTQYFGPGTRLTVL.

This clone showed up just once. The V gene is TRBV9, the J gene TRBJ2-1; TRBD1 agrees at 7 bases. Trimming took 3 bases from V and 7 from J; bases not matched to a gene: 7. The CDR3 consists of 14 residues. Germline assignment: CDR1 SGDLS and CDR2 YYNGEE. The CDR3 nucleotides are TGTGCCAGCAGCGAGACGGGACAGAAGAATGAGCAGTTCTTC. Translating it yields CASSETGQKNEQFF.

This sequence joins TRBV10-3 and TRBJ1-6; D is unresolved. This CDR3 is 16 amino acids long. The germline V gene has CDR1 ENHRY and CDR2 SYGVKD. V was pared by 0 bases and J by 7 bases, with 13 bases between. The CDR3 reads CAISESVITGNSPLHF. The CDR3 bases are TGTGCCATCAGTGAGTCTGTCATCACCGGGAATTCACCCCTCCACTTT.